What follows are 15 T cell receptor beta chains derived from one specimen sequenced in a study of T cells in Graves' hyperthyroidism and ophthalmopathy (dated by TCRdb to the late 2010s). The library was built by means of multiplex PCR. Reads for this sample came from an Illumina HiSeq 2000. The TCR beta CDR3 regions were amplified from RNA transcripts. A first-round RT-PCR of the TCR CDR3 used the HTBI primer set with the Qiagen OneStep RT-PCR kit. TCRdb applied fastp at Q25 and MiXCR to the public reads, then kept only in-frame beta chains. Identical CDR3 proteins give one entry, which carries the most common genes and DNA. The sample has fewer than 400,000 distinct CDR3 sequences on record, roughly 13% of them singletons. The ten largest account for around 27% of the sample. Sequencing was performed on blood. These receptors came from a man aged 50 to 59 with Graves' ophthalmopathy.

The V and J genes are TRBV15 and TRBJ2-2; D not resolved. V lost 2 bases to trimming and J lost 5 bases, with 9 bases between them. Germline assignment: CDR1 LNHNV and CDR2 YYDKDF (reference sequence). There are 14 residues in the CDR3. The CDR3: CATSRSQVTGELFF. CDR3 sequence (DNA): TGTGCCACCAGCAGATCCCAGGTGACCGGGGAGCTGTTTTTT.

This clonotype was counted between two and nine times. A much larger clone lies a single base off, so this may be a read error. This chain connects TRBV28 to TRBJ2-5; 12 nucleotides line up with TRBD2. V gave up 3 bases and J gave up 5 bases; unmatched junction bases: 7. Germline assignment: CDR1 MDHEN and CDR2 SYDVKM. CDR3 size: 16 residues. This CDR3 reads CASSFKGLAGQETQYF. The CDR3, as DNA: TGTGCCAGCAGTTTTAAAGGACTAGCGGGACAGGAGACCCAGTACTTC.

The CDR3 loop reads CASKPPGQNQETQYF. The CDR3 coding sequence is TGTGCCAGCAAACCCCCGGGACAGAACCAAGAGACCCAGTACTTC. The chain uses TRBV28 and TRBJ2-5; 7 bases align to TRBD1. Germline CDR1 is MDHEN and CDR2 is SYDVKM. The CDR3 is 15 residues long. Germline trimming cut 7 bases from V and 0 bases from J; bases unmatched to any gene: 8. Full variable domain (remainder filled in from reference TRBV28 and TRBJ2-5): DVKVTQSSRYLVKRTGEKVFLECVQDMDHENMFWYRQDPGLGLRLIYFSYDVKMKEKGDIPEGYSVSREKKERFSLILESASTNQTSMYLCASKPPGQNQETQYFGPGTRLLVL.

The rearrangement links TRBV11-2 to TRBJ2-7, with 8 bases lining up with TRBD1. Germline CDR1 SGHAT, CDR2 FQNNGV. This CDR3 is 15 amino acids long. J was trimmed by 0 bases and V by 5 bases; bases with no gene match: 6. The CDR3 region has the DNA TGTGCCAGCAGCCGAAACAGGGGGAGCTCCTACGAGCAGTACTTC. Protein sequence: CASSRNRGSSYEQYF.

This clonotype has at least ten counts. This chain joins TRBV6-1 and TRBJ2-3, with 8 bases lining up with TRBD2. The CDR3 is made up of 18 amino acids. Germline lookup yields CDR1 MNHNS and CDR2 SASEGT. The V gene end was trimmed by 5 bases and the J gene end by 4 bases; junction bases not matched to a gene: 17. Here the CDR3 DNA reads TGTGCCAGCAGTTCCACCTTTGTTCGGGAGGGCCACTCAGATACGCAGTATTTT. Protein product: CASSSTFVREGHSDTQYF.

This clonotype was seen a few times. Given a much more abundant clone one base away, this may be a read error. The V call is TRBV2, the J call TRBJ1-1; D gene unclear. Looked up from germline, CDR1 is SNHLY and CDR2 is FYNNEI. V was pared by 4 bases and J by 4 bases, with 4 bases between. This CDR3 spans 11 amino acids. The CDR3 protein is CASSAGTEAFF. In nucleotides, the CDR3 is TGTGCCAGCAGTGCGGGCACTGAAGCTTTCTTT.

This clonotype appeared many times. The chain has TRBV29-1 and TRBJ2-7; the match to TRBD2 covers 7 bases. The CDR3 is 13 residues long. After removal of 3 bases from V and 2 bases from J, the junction contained 4 bases not matched to a gene. Germline CDR1 SQVTM, CDR2 ANQGSEA. CDR3 bases: TGCAGCGTTGAGGGCGGGACTACCTACGAGCAGTACTTC. Amino acids: CSVEGGTTYEQYF.

This clonotype was found many times. The chain has TRBV18 and TRBJ2-7, with D uncertain. CDR3 length: 15 amino acids. Germline V lookup: CDR1 KGHSH, CDR2 LQKENI. Trimming left V 1 base short and J 0 bases short, with 10 bases between. CDR3 protein: CASSPLVLASYEQYF. CDR3 DNA: TGTGCCAGCTCACCACTAGTGTTAGCCTCCTACGAGCAGTACTTC.

The chain uses TRBV19 and TRBJ1-1; D perhaps matches TRBD1 (5 bases). CDR1 LNHDA and CDR2 SQIVND come from the germline V gene (reference sequence). The CDR3 contains 15 residues. The germline V and J ends were trimmed by 5 bases and 3 bases, with 16 bases remaining between them. Here the CDR3 DNA reads TGTGCCAGTAGTCGGGGTCTCGGGGCCCACACTGAAGCTTTCTTT. Residues: CASSRGLGAHTEAFF.

The rearrangement uses TRBV7-9 and TRBJ1-2; unclear D gene. Per the germline V gene, CDR1 is SEHNR and CDR2 is FQNEAQ (reference sequence). V lost 1 base to trimming and J lost 2 bases, with 5 bases between them. CDR3 length: 13 amino acids. CDR3 DNA: TGTGCCAGCAGCTTAGTCGGAAACTATGGCTACACCTTC. Translating it yields CASSLVGNYGYTF.

This clonotype was detected many times. This chain uses TRBV20-1 with TRBJ2-7; no reliable D call. CDR1 and CDR2 from the germline V gene are DFQATT and SNEGSKA (reference sequence). This CDR3 region has 12 residues. Trimming removed 2 bases from V and 0 bases from J, with 5 bases in between. Here the CDR3 DNA reads TGCAGTGCTAGACCAGACTCCTACGAGCAGTACTTC. This translates into CSARPDSYEQYF.

This chain uses TRBV7-2 with TRBJ1-1; no reliable D call. V lost 1 base, J lost 0 bases, and 12 bases lay in between. The CDR3 is 16 residues long. Germline V gene lookup returns CDR1 SGHTA and CDR2 FQGNSA. In DNA, the CDR3 is TGTGCCAGCAGCTTAGTCGCGCAGAGCCTGAACACTGAAGCTTTCTTT. Amino acid sequence: CASSLVAQSLNTEAFF.

This clonotype has only a few counts. V is TRBV5-1 and J is TRBJ2-3; TRBD2 is a possible D gene (5 bases). The CDR3 has 14 residues. Germline V gene data show CDR1 as SGHRS and CDR2 as YFSETQ. V lost 0 bases, J lost 4 bases, and 9 bases lay in between. Written as DNA, the CDR3 is TGCGCCAGCAGCTTGGAAACTAGGTCAGATACGCAGTATTTT. Translated, it gives CASSLETRSDTQYF.

This clonotype was observed once. The chain couples TRBV27 to TRBJ1-4, with TRBD1 matching over 9 bases. CDR3 size: 15 residues. Germline assignment: CDR1 MNHEY and CDR2 SMNVEV (reference sequence). V was pared by 3 bases and J by 8 bases, with 7 bases of the junction left unmatched. This CDR3 reads CASSFRQGVNEKLFF. CDR3 bases: TGTGCCAGCAGTTTCCGACAGGGGGTGAACGAAAAACTGTTTTTT.

The chain has TRBV12-3 or TRBV12-4 and TRBJ2-1, with TRBD1 matching over 7 bases. CDR3 length: 14 amino acids. J was trimmed by 8 bases and V by 3 bases; bases with no gene match: 7. CDR3 nucleotides: TGTGCCAGCAGTTTCCTTAGAGGGGGCGATGAGCAGTTCTTC. It specifies CASSFLRGGDEQFF.